The clone carrying this T cell receptor (beta chain) has only a few counts. Germline V gene sequence: CDR1 LGHNA, CDR2 YSLEER. This CDR3 is 16 amino acids long. J gave up 4 bases and V 0 bases, and 7 bases lay outside the gene matches. This specimen comes from a study of blood T cell repertoires in COVID-19. Data came from immunoSEQ multiplex PCR; TCRdb stores just in-frame clones and leaves some out. The table records 150,000 to 180,000 clones, roughly 72% of them present only once. The chain carries TRBV4-3 and TRBJ1-2; TRBD1 agrees at 8 bases. This TCR was sampled from an elderly woman with acute or convalescent COVID-19. The sample comprised peripheral blood. The CDR3 loop is CASSQEAQGVIYGYTF. The CDR3 coding sequence is TGCGCCAGCAGCCAAGAGGCACAGGGGGTTATCTATGGCTACACCTTC.